This passage covers 22 T cell receptor beta chains from one sample sequenced in a study of blood T cell repertoires in COVID-19. The method was immunoSEQ multiplex PCR; TCRdb's version includes in-frame clones alone and lacks a portion of them. Of some 110,000 clones in the sample, roughly 87% were seen once. What was sequenced was peripheral blood. The receptors come from a middle-aged man with acute or convalescent COVID-19.

The J gene is TRBJ1-4, the V gene TRBV5-1, with 7 bases matching TRBD1. The germline CDR1 and CDR2 sequences are SGHRS and YFSETQ. The CDR3 has 16 residues. V lost 4 bases and J lost 3; bases outside the gene matches: 9. The CDR3 protein is CASSPARQGPNEKLFF. CDR3 DNA sequence: TGCGCCAGCAGCCCCGCCCGACAGGGACCTAATGAAAAACTGTTTTTT.

The J gene is TRBJ2-2, the V gene TRBV2, with TRBD1 identical over 8 bases. Germline V gives CDR1 SNHLY, CDR2 FYNNEI. V lost 4 bases, J lost 3 bases, and 1 base stayed unmatched. This CDR3 spans 14 amino acids. The CDR3 loop is CASSGQGYTGELFF. The CDR3 DNA reads TGTGCCAGCAGTGGACAGGGGTACACCGGGGAGCTGTTTTTT. Drawing the rest from reference TRBV2 and TRBJ2-2, the complete variable domain is EPEVTQTPSHQVTQMGQEVILRCVPISNHLYFYWYRQILGQKVEFLVSFYNNEISEKSEIFDDQFSVERPDGSNFTLKIRSTKLEDSAMYFCASSGQGYTGELFFGEGSRLTVL.

V is TRBV4-1 and J is TRBJ2-7; TRBD1 matches at 7 bases. Trimming cost V 1 base and J 0 bases; bases outside gene matches: 0. The CDR3 sequence is 14 residues long. Germline CDR1 and CDR2: MGHRA and YSYEKL. CDR3 protein: CASSQGQGSYEQYF. The DNA for the CDR3 is TGCGCCAGCAGCCAAGGACAGGGCTCCTACGAGCAGTACTTC.

The rearrangement uses TRBV9 and TRBJ1-5; D not resolved. CDR3 length: 14 amino acids. Per the germline V gene, CDR1 is SGDLS and CDR2 is YYNGEE. V lost 3 bases and J 0 bases, leaving 7 bases between the germline ends. Here the CDR3 DNA reads TGTGCCAGCAGCGCGCAGAATAGCAATCAGCCCCAGCATTTT. This gives the protein CASSAQNSNQPQHF.

The rearrangement uses TRBV25-1 and TRBJ2-2; D perhaps matches TRBD1 (5 bases). V was pared by 1 base and J by 5 bases, with 11 bases between. Germline values: CDR1 MGHDK, CDR2 SYGVNS. This CDR3 has 15 residues. In DNA form, the CDR3 reads TGTGCCAGCAGTGAATTAGGGGTTGGGACCGGGGAGCTGTTTTTT. This gives the protein CASSELGVGTGELFF.

V gene TRBV5-8 combines with J gene TRBJ2-4; the match to TRBD2 covers 14 bases. The junction had 8 bases not matched to a gene; V was cut back by 4 bases and J by 5 bases. CDR1 and CDR2 (germline): SGHTS, YDEGEE. This CDR3 has 17 residues. Here the CDR3 DNA reads TGTGCCAGCAGCCAGTTGCTGACTAGCGGGGGGGAAAACATTCAGTACTTC. The encoded protein is CASSQLLTSGGENIQYF.

This clone was seen only once. The chain links TRBV24-1 to TRBJ1-5; maybe TRBD1 (5 bases). V lost 5 bases, J lost 9 bases, and 13 bases lay in between. This CDR3 comprises 13 residues. CDR1 and CDR2 (germline): KGHDR, SFDVKD. CDR3 region: CATSAAGIRPQHF. In DNA, the CDR3 is TGTGCCACCAGTGCGGCAGGGATTCGGCCCCAGCATTTT.

The rearrangement links TRBV5-1 to TRBJ2-3; no reliable D call. Germline V lookup: CDR1 SGHRS, CDR2 YFSETQ. Trimming shortened V by 3 bases and J by 6 bases, and 8 bases separated the two germline ends. The CDR3 loop spans 12 amino acids. In DNA, the CDR3 is TGCGCCAGCAGCTCCCGGCGGGATACGCAGTATTTT. This encodes CASSSRRDTQYF.

This clone has a handful of counts. The rearrangement joins TRBV4-1 to TRBJ2-7, with 9 bases identical to TRBD2. The CDR3 sequence is 15 residues long. Germline V gene data show CDR1 as MGHRA and CDR2 as YSYEKL. V shed 3 bases, J shed 4 bases, and the junction held 7 bases outside the gene matches. The CDR3 spells CASSQGLAGSYEQYF. The CDR3, as DNA: TGCGCCAGCAGCCAGGGTCTAGCGGGGTCTTACGAGCAGTACTTC.

V is TRBV29-1 and J is TRBJ2-7, with D tentatively TRBD2 (5 bases). Trimming removed 2 bases from V and 2 bases from J, with 10 bases in between. Germline CDR1 reads SQVTM; CDR2 reads ANQGSEA. This CDR3 comprises 13 residues. CDR3: CSVEFPGTYEQYF. In DNA, the CDR3 is TGCAGCGTTGAATTTCCGGGGACCTACGAGCAGTACTTC.

The genes are TRBV12-5 and TRBJ2-3; the match to TRBD2 covers 14 bases. Germline V gives CDR1 LGHNT, CDR2 FRNRAP. This CDR3 has 19 residues. V dropped 0 bases and J dropped 6; count of bases not matched to a gene: 11. This CDR3 is CASGLVLTGLAGGPDTQYF. DNA of the CDR3: TGTGCTAGTGGTTTGGTACTAACTGGACTAGCGGGGGGACCGGATACGCAGTATTTT. The variable domain in full, completed from reference TRBV12-5 and TRBJ2-3, reads DARVTQTPRHKVTEMGQEVTMRCQPILGHNTVFWYRQTMMQGLELLAYFRNRAPLDDSGMPKDRFSAEMPDATLATLKIQPSEPRDSAVYFCASGLVLTGLAGGPDTQYFGPGTRLTVL.

The J gene is TRBJ2-5, the V gene TRBV9; TRBD2 might be the D (6 bases). CDR1 and CDR2 (germline): SGDLS, YYNGEE. V dropped 2 bases and J dropped 5 bases, with 13 bases sitting between them. The CDR3 is made up of 14 amino acids. DNA of the CDR3: TGTGCCAGCAGCGTCACTAGCTATTGGGAGACCCAGTACTTC. This encodes CASSVTSYWETQYF.

The CDR3 here is CASTPNLGGYGYTF. The CDR3 DNA follows: TGTGCCAGCACCCCAAACTTGGGGGGCTATGGCTACACCTTC. The chain recombines TRBV7-9 with TRBJ1-2; D is possibly TRBD1 (5 bases). The V gene's germline CDR1 is SEHNR and CDR2 FQNEAQ (reference sequence). Trimming left V 7 bases short and J 4 bases short, with 16 bases between. This CDR3 spans 14 amino acids.

V and J are TRBV5-4 and TRBJ1-2, with D tentatively TRBD1 (6 bases). Per germline, CDR1 SGHNT and CDR2 YYREEE (reference sequence). Trimming took 3 bases from V and 0 from J, leaving 9 bases between them. The CDR3 spans 14 residues. CDR3 loop: CASSSRGANYGYTF. The CDR3, as DNA: TGTGCCAGCAGCTCCAGGGGAGCTAACTATGGCTACACCTTC. The entire variable domain, with the rest obtained from reference TRBV5-4 and TRBJ1-2, is as follows: ETGVTQSPTHLIKTRGQQVTLRCSSQSGHNTVSWYQQALGQGPQFIFQYYREEENGRGNFPPRFSGLQFPNYSSELNVNALELDDSALYLCASSSRGANYGYTFGSGTRLTVV.

This chain connects TRBV4-1 to TRBJ1-3; D ambiguous. V was shortened by 4 bases and J by 2 bases, with 18 bases between the two germline ends. Germline V gene sequence: CDR1 MGHRA, CDR2 YSYEKL. CDR3 length: 17 amino acids. The CDR3 nucleotides read TGCGCCAGCAGCCGCCAGAGCGCGGCCCCCCCTGGAAACACCATATATTTT. It is translated as CASSRQSAAPPGNTIYF.

The gene calls are TRBV29-1 and TRBJ2-7; TRBD1 agrees at 9 bases. Trimming at V came to 2 bases and at J to 5 bases, leaving 10 bases not matched to a gene. The CDR3 length is 15 residues. Germline V CDR1 and CDR2: SQVTM, ANQGSEA. The CDR3: CSVERGGQGSHEQYF. The DNA for the CDR3 is TGCAGCGTTGAAAGGGGGGGACAGGGTTCCCACGAGCAGTACTTC.

This chain uses TRBV6-1 with TRBJ1-2; no definite D call. Trimming stripped 1 base from V and 4 bases from J, with 13 bases between. CDR3 length equals 15 residues. Germline V gene data show CDR1 as MNHNS and CDR2 as SASEGT. DNA for the CDR3: TGTGCCAGCAGTGAAGAGGATTCGGGGTCCTATGGCTACACCTTC. Its protein product is CASSEEDSGSYGYTF.

The genes are TRBV3-1 (or the pseudogene TRBV3-2) and TRBJ1-4; D remains unclear. CDR3 length: 16 residues. V gave up 1 base and J gave up 4 bases, with 13 bases separating them. The germline CDR1 and CDR2 sequences are LGHDT and YNNKEL (reference sequence). CDR3 sequence reads: CASSQGRTGNNEKLFF. DNA of the CDR3: TGTGCCAGCAGCCAAGGACGGACGGGAAATAATGAAAAACTGTTTTTT.

The chain combines TRBV10-3 with TRBJ2-7; D ambiguous. Germline-derived CDR1 and CDR2 are ENHRY and SYGVKD. Trimming shortened V by 5 bases and J by 2 bases, and 13 bases separated the two germline ends. The CDR3 is made up of 14 amino acids. Written as DNA, the CDR3 is TGTGCCATCAGTTCCGACATCTTACCCTACGAGCAGTACTTC. It codes for CAISSDILPYEQYF.

The chain joins TRBV6-1 to TRBJ2-1, with TRBD2 matching 7 bases. This CDR3 contains 12 residues. V trimming: 2 bases; J trimming: 13 bases; junction bases outside the gene matches: 5. The germline V gene has CDR1 MNHNS and CDR2 SASEGT. CDR3 in amino acids: CASSERDYPQFF. Here the CDR3 DNA reads TGTGCCAGCAGTGAAAGGGACTATCCCCAGTTCTTC.

The chain uses TRBV30 and TRBJ1-4; 9 bases line up with TRBD1. V trimming: 4 bases; J trimming: 4 bases; junction bases outside the gene matches: 7. This CDR3 comprises 15 residues. Germline assignment: CDR1 GTSNPN and CDR2 SVGIG (reference sequence). CDR3 sequence reads: CAWTGQGPLNEKLFF. CDR3 sequence (DNA): TGTGCCTGGACTGGACAGGGGCCTCTTAATGAAAAACTGTTTTTT.

The V call is TRBV7-8, the J call TRBJ2-1; tentatively, D is TRBD2 (5 bases). The CDR3 loop spans 13 amino acids. V was shortened by 5 bases and J by 4 bases, with 9 bases between the two germline ends. The germline gives CDR1 SGHVS, CDR2 FQNEAQ. The CDR3 protein is CASSLLEYNEQFF. DNA for the CDR3: TGTGCCAGCAGCCTACTAGAGTACAATGAGCAGTTCTTC.